These 14 T cell receptor beta chains originate from one sample sequenced in a study of radiotherapy plus CTLA-4 blockade in lung cancer. Sequenced by immunoSEQ multiplex PCR; TCRdb stores in-frame clones only, minus some. The table lists around 100,000 clones, 81% of them singletons. Sequenced here: peripheral blood, sampled from a patient treated with radiotherapy plus ipilimumab. These receptors were collected from a human donor with non-small cell lung cancer that progressed on radiotherapy plus ipilimumab. Some clones in this sample may be carry-over from other donors' samples.

The genes are TRBV15 and TRBJ1-5, with D maybe TRBD1 (6 bases). Germline values: CDR1 LNHNV, CDR2 YYDKDF (reference sequence). The CDR3 covers 21 residues. With 9 bases removed from V and 1 base from J, the gap between germline ends came to 34 bases. The CDR3 nucleotides read TGTGCCACACGAGGTCCTTTGGCCCCGGAGGGGGTAATAAGCAGCAATCAGCCCCAGCATTTT. It encodes CATRGPLAPEGVISSNQPQHF.

The gene calls are TRBV7-2 and TRBJ1-1; D ambiguous. Trimming cost V 3 bases and J 0 bases, with 11 bases left between them. CDR3 length equals 15 residues. CDR1 and CDR2 from the germline V gene are SGHTA and FQGNSA. DNA for the CDR3: TGTGCCAGCAGCTTGTGGAACACTATGAACACTGAAGCTTTCTTT. Its protein product is CASSLWNTMNTEAFF. The whole variable domain, remainder taken from reference TRBV7-2 and TRBJ1-1, is GAGVSQSPSNKVTEKGKDVELRCDPISGHTALYWYRQSLGQGLEFLIYFQGNSAPDKSGLPSDRFSAERTGGSVSTLTIQRTQQEDSAVYLCASSLWNTMNTEAFFGQGTRLTVV.

The rearrangement links TRBV11-2 to TRBJ1-1; the D is unclear. Per germline, CDR1 SGHAT and CDR2 FQNNGV. This CDR3 region has 11 residues. The V end lost 3 bases, the J end lost 5 bases, and 4 bases lay between the germline ends. The CDR3, as DNA: TGTGCCAGCAGCTTCGTGACTGAAGCTTTCTTT. Residues: CASSFVTEAFF. Full variable domain (missing parts from reference TRBV11-2 and TRBJ1-1): EAGVAQSPRYKIIEKRQSVAFWCNPISGHATLYWYQQILGQGPKLLIQFQNNGVVDDSQLPKDRFSAERLKGVDSTLKIQPAKLEDSAVYLCASSFVTEAFFGQGTRLTVV.

The rearrangement uses TRBV7-3 and TRBJ2-7; TRBD1 aligns across 11 bases. Looked up from germline, CDR1 is SGHTA and CDR2 is FQGTGA. J was trimmed by 1 base and V by 5 bases; bases with no gene match: 4. This CDR3 contains 15 residues. CDR3 amino acids: CASSPGQGVSYEQYF. In DNA, the CDR3 is TGTGCCAGCAGCCCGGGACAGGGGGTTTCCTACGAGCAGTACTTC. Full variable domain (missing parts from reference TRBV7-3 and TRBJ2-7): GAGVSQTPSNKVTEKGKYVELRCDPISGHTALYWYRQSLGQGPEFLIYFQGTGAADDSGLPNDRFFAVRPEGSVSTLKIQRTERGDSAVYLCASSPGQGVSYEQYFGPGTRLTVT.

This rearrangement joins TRBV27 to TRBJ2-2; D remains unclear. Germline-derived CDR1 and CDR2 are MNHEY and SMNVEV (reference sequence). This CDR3 spans 16 amino acids. The germline V and J ends were trimmed by 1 base and 1 base, with 10 bases remaining between them. The CDR3 DNA reads TGTGCCAGCAGTTTATTAGGGTGGCAGAACACCGGGGAGCTGTTTTTT. Its protein is CASSLLGWQNTGELFF.

The chain uses TRBV5-1 and TRBJ1-2; D is possibly TRBD1 (6 bases). The length of the CDR3 is 15 residues. V gave up 0 bases and J gave up 0 bases, with 9 bases separating them. Looked up from germline, CDR1 is SGHRS and CDR2 is YFSETQ. The CDR3 reads CASSLEQGANYGYTF. CDR3 coding DNA: TGCGCCAGCAGCTTGGAACAGGGTGCTAACTATGGCTACACCTTC.

This rearrangement joins TRBV7-2 to TRBJ1-1; D gene uncertain. The CDR3 runs 15 residues. The germline CDR1 and CDR2 sequences are SGHTA and FQGNSA. The V and J ends lost 1 base and 1 base respectively, with 10 bases between them. The CDR3 nucleotides read TGTGCCAGCAGCTTAGGTTGGGCTGGGAACACTGAAGCTTTCTTT. It encodes CASSLGWAGNTEAFF.

This sequence joins TRBV5-1 and TRBJ2-4, with 9 bases fitting TRBD2. J lost 6 bases, V lost 0 bases, and 4 bases had no gene match. The CDR3 runs to 15 residues. The germline V gene has CDR1 SGHRS and CDR2 YFSETQ. The CDR3 DNA is TGCGCCAGCAGCTTGGAGGGACTAGCTCCAAACATTCAGTACTTC. Translating gives CASSLEGLAPNIQYF.

The chain employs TRBV7-2 and TRBJ2-3, with D unclear. The germline V gene encodes CDR1 SGHTA and CDR2 FQGNSA. The ends were cut back, 3 bases at V and 4 bases at J, with 11 bases in the middle. The CDR3 totals 14 residues. The DNA of the CDR3 is TGTGCCAGCAGCTTGTCTAGGTTGGCAGATACGCAGTATTTT. Translated, it gives CASSLSRLADTQYF.

The gene calls are TRBV5-6 and TRBJ1-2; 10 bases map to TRBD1. Trimming removed 2 bases from V and 7 bases from J; junction bases left unmatched: 5. This CDR3 has 14 amino acids. CDR1 SGHDT and CDR2 YYEEEE come from the germline V gene. CDR3 nucleotides: TGTGCCAGCAGCTTTGGACAGGGGGTTCGTGGCTACACCTTC. Its translation: CASSFGQGVRGYTF.

The J gene is TRBJ2-7, the V gene TRBV7-9, with a tentative D call TRBD1 (6 bases). V was cut by 4 bases and J by 0 bases, with 19 bases left in between. The CDR3 consists of 17 residues. From germline, CDR1 is SEHNR and CDR2 FQNEAQ (reference sequence). This CDR3 reads CASSSIQIKGDSYEQYF. DNA for the CDR3: TGTGCCAGCAGCTCAATACAAATCAAGGGGGACTCCTACGAGCAGTACTTC.

The chain links TRBV7-9 to TRBJ1-1; the D is unclear. CDR3 length: 11 residues. Trimming pared 1 base from V and 8 bases from J, leaving 5 bases between. Germline CDR1 reads SEHNR; CDR2 reads FQNEAQ (reference sequence). The CDR3 DNA reads TGTGCCAGCAGCTTAGTGAGCGAAGCTTTCTTT. This encodes CASSLVSEAFF.

CDR3 DNA sequence: TGTGCCAGCAGCGCTCTGGCGGGAATCTCCTACAATGAGCAGTTCTTC. Translating gives CASSALAGISYNEQFF. This rearrangement joins TRBV4-2 to TRBJ2-1, with D perhaps matching TRBD2 (6 bases). V shed 5 bases and J shed 0 bases, with 14 bases lying between them. The CDR3 runs 16 residues. Germline lookup yields CDR1 LGHNA and CDR2 YNFKEQ.

The chain has TRBV4-3 and TRBJ2-3; the D gene is possibly TRBD2 (6 bases). The V gene lost 5 bases and the J gene lost 3 bases, with 12 bases spanning the gap. CDR3 length equals 14 residues. Germline assignment: CDR1 LGHNA and CDR2 YSLEER. CDR3 DNA: TGCGCCAGCAGCTTTCGACTAGAAACAGATACGCAGTATTTT. This gives the protein CASSFRLETDTQYF.